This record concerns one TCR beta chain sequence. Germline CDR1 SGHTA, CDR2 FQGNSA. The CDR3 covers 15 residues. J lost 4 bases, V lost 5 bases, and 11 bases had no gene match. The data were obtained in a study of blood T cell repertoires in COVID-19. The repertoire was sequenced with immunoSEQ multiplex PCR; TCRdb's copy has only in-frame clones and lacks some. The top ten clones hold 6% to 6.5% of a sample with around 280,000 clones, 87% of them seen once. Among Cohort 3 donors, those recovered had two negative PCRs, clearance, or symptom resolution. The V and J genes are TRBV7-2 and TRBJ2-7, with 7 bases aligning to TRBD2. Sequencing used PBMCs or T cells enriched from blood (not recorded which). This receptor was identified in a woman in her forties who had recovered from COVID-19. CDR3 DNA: TGTGCCAGCAGCCTAGAGGGGACTACGGGGTACGAGCAGTACTTC. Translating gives CASSLEGTTGYEQYF.